The rows below give T cell receptor beta chains drawn from one sample of a study of T cell responses to AZD1222 COVID-19 vaccine. Only in-frame clones appear in the TCRdb table, and some are missing; sequencing was by immunoSEQ multiplex PCR. The repertoire holds about 56,000 clones, with 88% as singletons. This specimen consisted of peripheral blood, obtained on day 0 of AZD1222 vaccination. Source of these receptors: an adult in good health. The CDR3 runs from the conserved cysteine through the conserved F or W.

v_gene	CDR3aa
TRBV3-1/TRBV3-2	CASSQDQNYGYTF
TRBV5-5	CASSLSSYEQYF
TRBV7-9	CASSLRGGTNTGELFF
TRBV5-1	CASSLITSGRIGELFF
TRBV6-6	CASSHPRESTDTQYF
TRBV7-2	CASSPGTGGNTIYF
TRBV19	CASMVELATGELFF
TRBV18	CASSPPGTQNTGELFF
TRBV28	CASSSPTSPNTEAFF
TRBV6-5	CASSKQGSNQPQHF
TRBV6-1	CASSEYRGQIYNEQFF
TRBV27	CASSSRQGRNEKLFF
TRBV30	CAWNGPGDNSPLHF
TRBV14	CASSQERGDEQFF
TRBV29-1	CSGAGTDTQYF
TRBV2	CASVSNEQFF
TRBV29-1	CSVASGGKDTQYF
TRBV5-1	CASSPGLNTGELFF
TRBV11-2	CASSLGTRNTGELFF
TRBV7-6	CASSSLEATGELFF
TRBV29-1	CSVATGNNQPQHF
TRBV4-1	CASSQVGLAAKNTGELFF
TRBV5-1	CASSPTATGELFF
TRBV14	CASSLRMAGNTIYF
TRBV30	CAWSKVSPNTEAFF
TRBV2	CASRSPRAYEQYF
TRBV23-1	CASSHLPDRGLLGYTF
TRBV6-5	CASSYSIGGNYGYTF
TRBV6-5	CASSQLGLAGAEQYF
TRBV7-2	CASSLESNSGAFF
TRBV5-1	CASSLEGAGVGEKLFF
TRBV11-2	CASSLSLGFDTQYF
TRBV21-1	CASSKALGGEAFF
TRBV6-5	CASSRQLNQPQHF
TRBV18	CASSPGGREANYNEQFF
TRBV29-1	CSVEVHPTIRDTFNQPQHF
TRBV5-1	CASSLRSGDQPQHF
TRBV2	CASSEIGTLHSYEQYF
TRBV4-2	CASSQDLGGSTDTQYF
TRBV7-8	CASSLEGTSGANVLTF
TRBV7-2	CASSFLPGLAGPQEQFF
TRBV24-1	CATSDLGGTRELFF
TRBV7-2	CASSLPGHQPQHF
TRBV19	CASSARTAQETQYF
TRBV19	CASSPGTGTYEQYF
TRBV6-1	CASSEAPEGGTEAFF
TRBV7-2	CASSLTVPNTEAFF
TRBV23-1	CARNMTRYNEQFF
TRBV4-2	CASSQGTSEWGTDTQYF
TRBV21-1	CASPGGPSGRAKAKNIQYF